This TCR beta chain was identified in a study of cytotoxic CD8 clonotypes in ibrutinib-treated CLL. Genomic DNA for TCR beta libraries, 1.5 to 2 micrograms, came from cryopreserved PBMCs. Overall study findings and caveats: Baseline-level clonality went beyond age-matched healthy donors and moved in step with circulating CD8+ T-cell counts. Clonality rose at ibrutinib response, held steady in sustained remission, and fell toward baseline at progression.

The CDR3 is 16 amino acids. Trimming shortened V by 0 bases and J by 4 bases, and 16 bases separated the two germline ends. Per germline, CDR1 SGHNT and CDR2 YYREEE (reference sequence). The protocol was immunoSEQ multiplex PCR, while the TCRdb copy is restricted to in-frame clones and leaves out a portion. The sample comprises hundreds of thousands of clones, roughly 70% of which are singletons, and approximately 15% rests with the top ten. Remarks on this clone: Its antigen is unknown.

The chain employs TRBV5-4 and TRBJ2-5, with D perhaps TRBD1 (6 bases). This clonotype was sampled from a human donor with chronic lymphocytic leukemia. Source: PBMCs, taken after 24 months of ibrutinib treatment. This chain's CDR3 is CASSLGDIPGGETQYF. CDR3 DNA: TGTGCCAGCAGCTTGGGGGACATTCCTGGCGGAGAGACCCAGTACTTC.